The 29 T cell receptor beta chains below all came from one sample that was sequenced in a study of shared clonotypes between healthy human individuals (dated by TCRdb to the early 2020s). The receptor library was made with the immunoSEQ multiplex PCR assay. Drawn from immuneACCESS, this table holds only the in-frame rearrangements with V and J called that TCRdb kept. Clones are partly lost; checked studies trace under half to an unresolved V gene and leave the rest unexplained. The sample table contains roughly 2.5 million clones; only one count was recorded for more than 90% of them. Together, the top ten hold over 0.12% of the sample. The sample taken for sequencing was naive CD4+ T cells sorted from blood. What this sample's cell subset or site label stands for: CD45RA+ positively selected. These TCRs come from a man between 18 and 29 years old in good health.

With regard to this clone: At one end, the junction sequence differs from germline, possibly due to a read error. The V call is TRBV7-2, the J call TRBJ2-3; D is possibly TRBD2 (6 bases). The CDR3 extends over 15 amino acids. Germline V gene data show CDR1 as SGHTA and CDR2 as FQGNSA. The DNA for the CDR3 is TGTGCCAGCAGCATAGCGGCCCTGGGGACAGATACGCAGTATTTT. Protein product: CASSIAALGTDTQYF.

The rearrangement uses TRBV15 and TRBJ1-5; possible D gene TRBD1, 5 bases. V lost 8 bases to trimming and J lost 6 bases, with 14 bases between them. Germline V gives CDR1 LNHNV, CDR2 YYDKDF (reference sequence). CDR3 length equals 13 residues. CDR3 sequence reads: CATGATRSQPQHF. The CDR3 DNA is TGTGCCACCGGGGCTACTCGTTCTCAGCCCCAGCATTTT. Variable domain in full (rest from reference TRBV15 and TRBJ1-5): DAMVIQNPRYQVTQFGKPVTLSCSQTLNHNVMYWYQQKSSQAPKLLFHYYDKDFNNEADTPDNFQSRRPNTSFCFLDIRSPGLGDTAMYLCATGATRSQPQHFGDGTRLSIL.

Remarks on this clone: This sample includes further DNA sequences coding for the same CDR3. J is TRBJ2-2 and V is TRBV11-2, with 9 bases fitting TRBD1. Germline V gene sequence: CDR1 SGHAT, CDR2 FQNNGV. The CDR3 extends over 16 amino acids. J was trimmed by 1 base and V by 5 bases; bases with no gene match: 5. CDR3 loop: CASSVTGGRNTGELFF. The CDR3 DNA sequence: TGTGCCAGCAGCGTTACAGGGGGCAGGAACACCGGGGAGCTGTTTTTT. Supplemented by reference TRBV11-2 and TRBJ2-2, the full variable domain reads EAGVAQSPRYKIIEKRQSVAFWCNPISGHATLYWYQQILGQGPKLLIQFQNNGVVDDSQLPKDRFSAERLKGVDSTLKIQPAKLEDSAVYLCASSVTGGRNTGELFFGEGSRLTVL.

This clone was seen a handful of times. The same CDR3 also results from other DNA sequences found in this sample. The rearrangement uses TRBV10-3 and TRBJ1-1; D unclear. CDR3 length equals 11 residues. Trimming shortened V by 0 bases and J by 11 bases, and 7 bases separated the two germline ends. Per the germline V gene, CDR1 is ENHRY and CDR2 is SYGVKD. As DNA, the CDR3 is TGTGCCATCAGTGAGTCTACGGCGGCTTTCTTT. Its translation: CAISESTAAFF.

The rearrangement links TRBV6-5 to TRBJ2-5, with 10 bases that match TRBD2. Germline V gives CDR1 MNHEY, CDR2 SVGAGI. V lost 5 bases and J lost 0; bases outside the gene matches: 3. CDR3 length: 15 residues. The CDR3 loop reads CASSPSGGHQETQYF. As DNA, the CDR3 is TGTGCCAGCAGTCCTAGCGGGGGCCACCAAGAGACCCAGTACTTC.

The chain uses TRBV28 and TRBJ2-5; 7 positions agree with TRBD1. The J call may be mistaken, given a closer DNA end match to TRBJ2-7. Germline V gene sequence: CDR1 MDHEN, CDR2 SYDVKM. The CDR3 consists of 15 residues. The CDR3 region has the DNA TGTGCCAGCAGCAAAAACCGGGACAGACCCTACGAGCAGTACTTC. Protein product: CASSKNRDRPYEQYF.

On this clone: Distinct nucleotide sequences in the sample also encode this CDR3. The chain recombines TRBV19 with TRBJ1-4; 10 bases line up with TRBD1. Germline assignment: CDR1 LNHDA and CDR2 SQIVND (reference sequence). This CDR3 contains 15 residues. Trimming at V came to 5 bases and at J to 8 bases, leaving 8 bases not matched to a gene. CDR3 sequence reads: CASSFPGQGNEKLFF. CDR3 sequence (DNA): TGTGCCAGTAGTTTCCCGGGACAGGGGAACGAAAAACTGTTTTTT.

This chain joins TRBV18 and TRBJ2-1; 11 bases align to TRBD2. CDR1 and CDR2 (germline): KGHSH, LQKENI. The junction had 11 bases not matched to a gene; V was cut back by 3 bases and J by 1 base. The CDR3 runs to 19 residues. DNA of the CDR3: TGTGCCAGCTCACCCTTCCTTAGCGGGAGGGCCGGGTCCTACAATGAGCAGTTCTTC. Translated: CASSPFLSGRAGSYNEQFF.

The chain joins TRBV9 to TRBJ2-1; 7 nucleotides match TRBD2. V lost 1 base to trimming and J lost 0 bases; unmatched junction nucleotides: 7. This CDR3 comprises 17 residues. The germline CDR1 and CDR2 sequences are SGDLS and YYNGEE. This CDR3 reads CASSVLPSGSSYNEQFF. The CDR3 DNA reads TGTGCCAGCAGCGTACTTCCTAGCGGAAGCTCCTACAATGAGCAGTTCTTC.

This chain links TRBV2 with TRBJ2-3; tentative D call: TRBD2 (5 bases). Trimming shortened V by 7 bases and J by 8 bases, and 10 bases separated the two germline ends. Germline loops: CDR1 SNHLY, CDR2 FYNNEI. The CDR3 extends over 11 amino acids. CDR3 bases: TGTGCCAGCAAGGAGGCAGGTACGCAGTATTTT. The encoded protein is CASKEAGTQYF.

As to this clone: Additional DNA sequences in this sample encode the identical CDR3. The chain employs TRBV2 and TRBJ1-1; D ambiguous. This CDR3 comprises 13 residues. Deletions cut 4 bases from V and 1 base from J, with 7 bases between. Germline loops: CDR1 SNHLY, CDR2 FYNNEI. The CDR3, as DNA: TGTGCCAGCAGTGGGCCAGGGAACACTGAAGCTTTCTTT. This encodes CASSGPGNTEAFF.

The gene calls are TRBV7-9 and TRBJ2-2; TRBD2 aligns across 10 bases. Losses at the gene ends were 5 bases for V and 2 bases for J; bases not matched to a gene: 2. The CDR3 is 15 residues long. The germline V gene encodes CDR1 SEHNR and CDR2 FQNEAQ (reference sequence). CDR3 nucleotide sequence: TGTGCCAGCAGCCCACTAGCGGGAAACACCGGGGAGCTGTTTTTT. Translating it yields CASSPLAGNTGELFF.

The chain has TRBV9 and TRBJ1-6; D is undetermined. The germline V and J ends were trimmed by 0 bases and 10 bases, with 11 bases remaining between them. CDR1 SGDLS and CDR2 YYNGEE come from the germline V gene. The CDR3 has 14 amino acids. The CDR3 spells CASSVGVEPSPLHF. The CDR3 region has the DNA TGTGCCAGCAGCGTAGGGGTAGAGCCCTCACCCCTCCACTTT.

The CDR3 region has the DNA TGCGCCAGCAGCCAGACCAGGGGACAGACGACCTACGAGCAGTACTTC. Encoded protein: CASSQTRGQTTYEQYF. The J gene is TRBJ2-7, the V gene TRBV5-1, with 7 bases aligning to TRBD1. From germline, CDR1 is SGHRS and CDR2 YFSETQ. J lost 2 bases, V lost 4 bases, and 12 bases had no gene match. This CDR3 comprises 16 residues.

The chain links TRBV2 to TRBJ2-2, with 7 bases fitting TRBD1. Germline CDR1 SNHLY, CDR2 FYNNEI. The CDR3 extends over 13 amino acids. V lost 5 bases to trimming and J lost 5 bases; unmatched junction nucleotides: 2. This chain's CDR3 is CASSKTGTGELFF. CDR3 sequence (DNA): TGTGCCAGCAGTAAGACAGGGACCGGGGAGCTGTTTTTT.

This clone was recorded only once. The chain has TRBV11-2 and TRBJ2-7; 13 nucleotides agree with TRBD2. J was trimmed by 3 bases and V by 3 bases; bases with no gene match: 2. Germline CDR1 SGHAT, CDR2 FQNNGV. The CDR3 is made up of 15 amino acids. The CDR3 region is CASSFRTSGSYEQYF. The CDR3 nucleotides read TGTGCCAGCAGCTTCCGGACTAGCGGGAGCTACGAGCAGTACTTC.

A note on this clone: In the same sample, other DNA sequences code for this CDR3. The rearrangement uses TRBV9 and TRBJ1-6, with TRBD1 as a possible D gene (5 bases). The ends were cut back, 2 bases at V and 7 bases at J, with 10 bases in the middle. The CDR3 has 14 residues. Germline loops: CDR1 SGDLS, CDR2 YYNGEE. The CDR3 DNA sequence: TGTGCCAGCAGCGTCGGGACGGAGAATTCACCCCTCCACTTT. Translation gives CASSVGTENSPLHF.

This clone was picked up one time. This chain connects TRBV19 to TRBJ1-5; 10 nucleotides match TRBD1. J gave up 5 bases and V 2 bases, and 6 bases lay outside the gene matches. This CDR3 contains 16 residues. Per the germline V gene, CDR1 is LNHDA and CDR2 is SQIVND (reference sequence). The CDR3 protein is CASSIYTGTGDQPQHF. CDR3 DNA sequence: TGTGCCAGTAGTATATATACCGGGACAGGGGATCAGCCCCAGCATTTT.

The chain carries TRBV9 and TRBJ1-2; 7 positions agree with TRBD1. The germline V gene has CDR1 SGDLS and CDR2 YYNGEE. CDR3 length equals 17 residues. V lost 3 bases, J lost 3 bases, and 14 bases stayed unmatched. In nucleotides, the CDR3 is TGTGCCAGCAGCGGAGGGATTTTACAGGGGATCGACTATGGCTACACCTTC. Protein product: CASSGGILQGIDYGYTF. Full variable domain (rest looked up from reference TRBV9 and TRBJ1-2): DSGVTQTPKHLITATGQRVTLRCSPRSGDLSVYWYQQSLDQGLQFLIQYYNGEERAKGNILERFSAQQFPDLHSELNLSSLELGDSALYFCASSGGILQGIDYGYTFGSGTRLTVV.

The V call is TRBV18, the J call TRBJ1-1; 8 positions match TRBD1. V shed 5 bases and J 7 bases; nucleotides not matched to a gene: 15. The CDR3 has 16 amino acids. The V gene's germline CDR1 is KGHSH and CDR2 LQKENI. CDR3 protein: CASSKVRGQGQNEAFF. CDR3 sequence (DNA): TGTGCCAGCTCAAAGGTACGCGGACAGGGCCAGAATGAAGCTTTCTTT.

As concerns this clone: A single base separates this from a much larger clone, so it may be a read error. The chain employs TRBV10-3 and TRBJ1-3; D gene ambiguous. Between the trimmed V and J ends, which lost 0 bases and 0 bases, there was a span of 9 bases. Germline V gives CDR1 ENHRY, CDR2 SYGVKD. The CDR3 extends over 16 amino acids. The CDR3 DNA reads TGTGCCATCAGTGAGTCCCTGGATCGCTCTGGAAACACCATATATTTT. This codes for CAISESLDRSGNTIYF.

V usage is TRBV10-2 and J usage is TRBJ2-1; 10 bases align to TRBD1. V dropped 8 bases and J dropped 4; count of bases not matched to a gene: 2. Per the germline V gene, CDR1 is WSHSY and CDR2 is SAAADI. The CDR3 has 13 amino acids. The CDR3 protein is CASRQGAYNEQFF. CDR3 bases: TGCGCCAGCCGACAGGGGGCTTACAATGAGCAGTTCTTC.

In this sample, this clone turned up once. V gene TRBV30 combines with J gene TRBJ2-5; 7 positions match TRBD1. CDR1 and CDR2 (germline): GTSNPN, SVGIG (reference sequence). The CDR3 runs 14 residues. J gave up 4 bases and V 0 bases, and 5 bases lay outside the gene matches. The CDR3 sequence is CAWSVGGPGETQYF. The DNA for the CDR3 is TGTGCCTGGAGTGTAGGGGGCCCTGGAGAGACCCAGTACTTC.

The chain has TRBV19 and TRBJ1-1; tentatively, D is TRBD1 (5 bases). CDR1 and CDR2 (germline): LNHDA, SQIVND (reference sequence). The CDR3 spans 14 residues. V gave up 3 bases and J gave up 1 base, with 9 bases separating them. The CDR3 is CASSMPRANTEAFF. The CDR3 DNA reads as TGTGCCAGTAGTATGCCCAGGGCGAACACTGAAGCTTTCTTT.

The CDR3: CAIWTGADYGYTF. For the CDR3, the DNA is TGTGCCATCTGGACAGGGGCAGACTATGGCTACACCTTC. The chain combines TRBV28 with TRBJ1-2, with TRBD1 identical over 9 bases. This CDR3 spans 13 amino acids. The V segment lost 10 bases and the J segment 3 bases; nucleotides outside the gene matches: 6. CDR1 is MDHEN, CDR2 SYDVKM, per germline.

V is TRBV11-3 and J is TRBJ2-5; no definite D call. Per the germline V gene, CDR1 is SGHNT and CDR2 is YENEEA. The CDR3 sequence is 19 residues long. Trimming stripped 1 base from V and 0 bases from J, with 21 bases between. The CDR3 reads CASSLVQWGRVFYQETQYF. In nucleotides, the CDR3 is TGTGCCAGCAGCTTAGTTCAATGGGGTAGGGTCTTCTACCAAGAGACCCAGTACTTC.

This chain joins TRBV6-5 and TRBJ2-6; D gene uncertain. Trimming shortened V by 6 bases and J by 2 bases, and 8 bases separated the two germline ends. Germline V gene lookup returns CDR1 MNHEY and CDR2 SVGAGI. This CDR3 spans 14 amino acids. The CDR3 DNA follows: TGTGCCAGCAGGAGGCGTGCTGGGGCCAACGTCCTGACTTTC. This codes for CASRRRAGANVLTF.

This chain links TRBV5-1 with TRBJ2-7; D gene unclear. The CDR3 consists of 12 residues. The V end was cut by 3 bases, the J end by 4 bases, with 8 bases between. Per the germline V gene, CDR1 is SGHRS and CDR2 is YFSETQ. This CDR3 reads CASSSTDYEQYF. CDR3 bases: TGCGCCAGCAGCTCCACTGATTACGAGCAGTACTTC.

The V call is TRBV18, the J call TRBJ2-5; D may be TRBD2 (7 bases). CDR1 and CDR2 (germline): KGHSH, LQKENI. The CDR3 has 15 amino acids. Trimming removed 2 bases at V and 5 bases at J, with 15 bases between. The CDR3: CASSPSGGLRETQYF. The CDR3 nucleotides read TGTGCCAGCTCACCATCGGGGGGCTTAAGGGAGACCCAGTACTTC.